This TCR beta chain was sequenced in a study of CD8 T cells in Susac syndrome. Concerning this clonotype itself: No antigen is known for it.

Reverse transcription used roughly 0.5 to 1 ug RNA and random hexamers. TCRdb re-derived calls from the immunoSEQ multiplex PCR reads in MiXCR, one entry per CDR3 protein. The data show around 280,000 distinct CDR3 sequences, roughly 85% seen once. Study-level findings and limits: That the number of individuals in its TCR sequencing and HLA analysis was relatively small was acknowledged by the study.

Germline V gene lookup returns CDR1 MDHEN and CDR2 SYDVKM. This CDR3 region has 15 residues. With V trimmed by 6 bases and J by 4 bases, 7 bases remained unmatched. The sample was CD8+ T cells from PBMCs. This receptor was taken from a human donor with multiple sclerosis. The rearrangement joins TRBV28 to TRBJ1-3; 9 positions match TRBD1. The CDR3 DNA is TGTGCCAGCAGCCGGACAGGGGATAAAGGAAACACCATATATTTT. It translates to CASSRTGDKGNTIYF.